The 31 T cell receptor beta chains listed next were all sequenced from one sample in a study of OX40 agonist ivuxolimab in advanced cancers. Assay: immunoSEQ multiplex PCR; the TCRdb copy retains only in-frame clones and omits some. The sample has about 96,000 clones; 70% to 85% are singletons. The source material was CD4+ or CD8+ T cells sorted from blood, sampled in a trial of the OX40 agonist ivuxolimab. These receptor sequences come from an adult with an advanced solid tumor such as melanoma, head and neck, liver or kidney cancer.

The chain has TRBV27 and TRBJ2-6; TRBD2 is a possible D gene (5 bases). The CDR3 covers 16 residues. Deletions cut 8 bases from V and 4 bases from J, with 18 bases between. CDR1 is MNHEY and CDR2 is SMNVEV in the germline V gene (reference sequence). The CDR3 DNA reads TGTGCCAGCCGAGTCCGGGGAATCACCGGGGCCAACGTCCTGACTTTC. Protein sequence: CASRVRGITGANVLTF.

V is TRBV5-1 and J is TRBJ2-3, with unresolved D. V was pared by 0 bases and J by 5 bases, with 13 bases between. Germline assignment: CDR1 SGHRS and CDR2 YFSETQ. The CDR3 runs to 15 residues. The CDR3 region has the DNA TGCGCCAGCAGCTTGGGAGAAGGGATCCGAGATACGCAGTATTTT. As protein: CASSLGEGIRDTQYF.

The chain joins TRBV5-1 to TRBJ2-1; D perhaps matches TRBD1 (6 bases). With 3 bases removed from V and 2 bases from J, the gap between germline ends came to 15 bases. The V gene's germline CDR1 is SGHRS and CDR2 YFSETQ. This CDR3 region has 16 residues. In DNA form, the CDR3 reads TGCGCCAGCAGCTGGCCCTGGGGGCAAACCTACAATGAGCAGTTCTTC. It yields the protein CASSWPWGQTYNEQFF.

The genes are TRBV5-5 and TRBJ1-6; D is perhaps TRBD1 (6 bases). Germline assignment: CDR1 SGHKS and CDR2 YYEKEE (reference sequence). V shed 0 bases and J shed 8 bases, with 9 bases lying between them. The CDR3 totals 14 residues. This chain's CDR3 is CASSLDREDSPLHF. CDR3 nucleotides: TGTGCCAGCAGCTTGGACAGGGAGGATTCACCCCTCCACTTT.

DNA of the CDR3: TGTGCCAGCAGCCCGACGGGCGCAGGGGGCCCGTACACCTTC. Protein product: CASSPTGAGGPYTF. The V and J genes are TRBV5-6 and TRBJ1-2; 8 bases align to TRBD1. This CDR3 spans 14 amino acids. Germline assignment: CDR1 SGHDT and CDR2 YYEEEE. The V segment lost 4 bases and the J segment 11 bases; nucleotides outside the gene matches: 13.

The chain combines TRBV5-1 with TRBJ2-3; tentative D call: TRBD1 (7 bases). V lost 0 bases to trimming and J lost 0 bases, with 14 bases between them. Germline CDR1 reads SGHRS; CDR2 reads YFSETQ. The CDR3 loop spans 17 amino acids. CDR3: CASSLVGGGLSTDTQYF. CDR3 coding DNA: TGCGCCAGCAGCTTGGTAGGAGGGGGCCTAAGCACAGATACGCAGTATTTT.

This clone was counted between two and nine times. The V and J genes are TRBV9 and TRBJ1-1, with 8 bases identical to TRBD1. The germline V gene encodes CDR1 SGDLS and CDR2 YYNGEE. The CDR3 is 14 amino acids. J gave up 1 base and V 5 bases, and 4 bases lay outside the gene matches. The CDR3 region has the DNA TGTGCCAGCAGGCCGGACAGGGCGAACACTGAAGCTTTCTTT. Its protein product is CASRPDRANTEAFF. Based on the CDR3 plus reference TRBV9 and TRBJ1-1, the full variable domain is DSGVTQTPKHLITATGQRVTLRCSPRSGDLSVYWYQQSLDQGLQFLIQYYNGEERAKGNILERFSAQQFPDLHSELNLSSLELGDSALYFCASRPDRANTEAFFGQGTRLTVV.

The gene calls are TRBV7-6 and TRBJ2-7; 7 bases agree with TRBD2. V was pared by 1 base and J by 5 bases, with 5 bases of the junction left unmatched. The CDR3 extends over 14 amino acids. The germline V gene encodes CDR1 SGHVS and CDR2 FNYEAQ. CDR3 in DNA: TGTGCCAGCAGCTTAGGGGGGGGAGGGGACGAGCAGTACTTC. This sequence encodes CASSLGGGGDEQYF.

CDR3 sequence (DNA): TGTGCCACCAGCGATACAACGGGACTAGCGAGCTCCTACGAGCAGTACTTC. This gives the protein CATSDTTGLASSYEQYF. This chain joins TRBV15 and TRBJ2-7, with 10 bases matching TRBD2. The J segment lost 0 bases and the V segment lost 5 bases, leaving 10 bases of the junction unmatched. CDR3 size: 17 residues. The V gene's germline CDR1 is LNHNV and CDR2 YYDKDF (reference sequence).

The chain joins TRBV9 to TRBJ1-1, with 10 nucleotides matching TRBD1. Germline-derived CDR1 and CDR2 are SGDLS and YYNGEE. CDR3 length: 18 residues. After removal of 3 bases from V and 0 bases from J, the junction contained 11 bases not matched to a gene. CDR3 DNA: TGTGCCAGCAGCGCCGCCGGGACAGGGGATGGTGTGAACACTGAAGCTTTCTTT. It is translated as CASSAAGTGDGVNTEAFF.

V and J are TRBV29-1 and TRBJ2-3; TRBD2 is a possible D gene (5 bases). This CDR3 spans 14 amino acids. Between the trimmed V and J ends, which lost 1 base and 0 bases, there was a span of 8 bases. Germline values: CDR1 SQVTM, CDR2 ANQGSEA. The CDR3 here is CSVEGRTSTDTQYF. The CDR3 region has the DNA TGCAGCGTTGAAGGTCGGACTAGCACAGATACGCAGTATTTT.

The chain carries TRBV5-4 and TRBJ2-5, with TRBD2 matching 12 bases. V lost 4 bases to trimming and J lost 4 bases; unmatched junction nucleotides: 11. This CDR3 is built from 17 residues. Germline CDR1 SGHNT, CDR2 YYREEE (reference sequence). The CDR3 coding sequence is TGTGCCAGCAGCCAAGGACTAGCGGGGAATGTAGGAGAGACCCAGTACTTC. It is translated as CASSQGLAGNVGETQYF.

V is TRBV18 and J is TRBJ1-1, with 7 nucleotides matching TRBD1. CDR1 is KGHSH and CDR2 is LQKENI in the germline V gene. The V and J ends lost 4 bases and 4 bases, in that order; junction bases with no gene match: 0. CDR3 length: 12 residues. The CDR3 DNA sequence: TGTGCCAGCTCACAGGGGGCCACTGAAGCTTTCTTT. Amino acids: CASSQGATEAFF. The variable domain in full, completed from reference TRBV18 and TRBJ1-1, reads NAGVMQNPRHLVRRRGQEARLRCSPMKGHSHVYWYRQLPEEGLKFMVYLQKENIIDESGMPKERFSAEFPKEGPSILRIQQVVRGDSAAYFCASSQGATEAFFGQGTRLTVV.

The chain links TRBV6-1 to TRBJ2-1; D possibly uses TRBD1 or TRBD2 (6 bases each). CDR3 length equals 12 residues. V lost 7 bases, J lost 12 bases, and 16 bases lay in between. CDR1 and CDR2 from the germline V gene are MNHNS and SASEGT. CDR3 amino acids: CASIPSGGGQFF. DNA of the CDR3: TGTGCCAGCATCCCCTCCGGAGGGGGGCAGTTCTTC.

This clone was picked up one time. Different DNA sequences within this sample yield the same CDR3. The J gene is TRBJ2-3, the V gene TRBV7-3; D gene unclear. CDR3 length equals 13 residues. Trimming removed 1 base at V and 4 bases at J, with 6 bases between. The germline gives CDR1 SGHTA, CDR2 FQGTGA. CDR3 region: CASSLSSADTQYF. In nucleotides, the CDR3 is TGTGCCAGCAGCTTAAGTAGTGCAGATACGCAGTATTTT. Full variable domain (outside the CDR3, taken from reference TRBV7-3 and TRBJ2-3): GAGVSQTPSNKVTEKGKYVELRCDPISGHTALYWYRQSLGQGPEFLIYFQGTGAADDSGLPNDRFFAVRPEGSVSTLKIQRTERGDSAVYLCASSLSSADTQYFGPGTRLTVL.

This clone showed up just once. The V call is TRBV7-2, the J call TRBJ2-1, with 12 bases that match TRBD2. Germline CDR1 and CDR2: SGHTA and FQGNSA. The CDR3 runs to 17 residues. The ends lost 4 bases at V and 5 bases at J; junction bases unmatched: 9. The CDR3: CASSSPSSGRADNEQFF. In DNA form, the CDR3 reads TGTGCCAGCAGCTCACCGTCTAGCGGGAGGGCCGACAATGAGCAGTTCTTC.

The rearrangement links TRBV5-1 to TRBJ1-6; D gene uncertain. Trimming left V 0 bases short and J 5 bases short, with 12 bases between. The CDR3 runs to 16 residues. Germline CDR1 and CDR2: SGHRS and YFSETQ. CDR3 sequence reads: CASSLGSGLDNSPLHF. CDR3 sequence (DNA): TGCGCCAGCAGCTTGGGGTCAGGTCTAGATAATTCACCCCTCCACTTT.

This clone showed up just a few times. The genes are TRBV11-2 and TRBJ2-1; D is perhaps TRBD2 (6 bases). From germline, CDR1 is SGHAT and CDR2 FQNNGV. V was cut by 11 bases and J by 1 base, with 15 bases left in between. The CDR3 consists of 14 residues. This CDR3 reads CACGARDSYNEQFF. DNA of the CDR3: TGTGCCTGCGGGGCGCGGGATTCCTACAATGAGCAGTTCTTC.

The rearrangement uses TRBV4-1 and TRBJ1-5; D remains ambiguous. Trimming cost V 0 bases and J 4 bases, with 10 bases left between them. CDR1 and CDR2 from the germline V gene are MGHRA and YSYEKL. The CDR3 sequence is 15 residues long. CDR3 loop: CASSQETQFNQPQHF. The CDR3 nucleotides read TGCGCCAGCAGCCAAGAAACCCAGTTTAATCAGCCCCAGCATTTT.

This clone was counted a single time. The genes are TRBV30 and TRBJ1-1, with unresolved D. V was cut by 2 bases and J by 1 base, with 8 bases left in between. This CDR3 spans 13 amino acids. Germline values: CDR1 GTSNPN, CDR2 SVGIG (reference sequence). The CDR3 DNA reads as TGTGCCTGGAGTCTCCAAGCGAACACTGAAGCTTTCTTT. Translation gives CAWSLQANTEAFF.

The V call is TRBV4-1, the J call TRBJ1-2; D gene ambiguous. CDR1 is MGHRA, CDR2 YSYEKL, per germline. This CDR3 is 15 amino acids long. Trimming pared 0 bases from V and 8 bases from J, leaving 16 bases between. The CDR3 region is CASSQEPDPWEGYTF. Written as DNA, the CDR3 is TGCGCCAGCAGCCAAGAACCGGACCCGTGGGAGGGCTACACCTTC.

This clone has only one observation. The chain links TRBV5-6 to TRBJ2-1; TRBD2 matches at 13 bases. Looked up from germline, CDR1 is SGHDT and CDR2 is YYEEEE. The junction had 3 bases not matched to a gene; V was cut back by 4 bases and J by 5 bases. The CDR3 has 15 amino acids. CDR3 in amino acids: CASSPGLAGNNEQFF. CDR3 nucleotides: TGTGCCAGCAGCCCGGGACTAGCGGGAAACAATGAGCAGTTCTTC. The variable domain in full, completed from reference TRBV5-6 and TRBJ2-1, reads DAGVTQSPTHLIKTRGQQVTLRCSPKSGHDTVSWYQQALGQGPQFIFQYYEEEERQRGNFPDRFSGHQFPNYSSELNVNALLLGDSALYLCASSPGLAGNNEQFFGPGTRLTVL.

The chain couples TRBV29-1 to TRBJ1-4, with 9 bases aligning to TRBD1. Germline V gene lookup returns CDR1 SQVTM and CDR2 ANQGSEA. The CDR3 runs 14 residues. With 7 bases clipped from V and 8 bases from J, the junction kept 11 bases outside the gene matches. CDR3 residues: CSAQPGQGKEKLFF. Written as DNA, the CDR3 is TGCAGCGCTCAACCGGGACAGGGTAAAGAAAAACTGTTTTTT.

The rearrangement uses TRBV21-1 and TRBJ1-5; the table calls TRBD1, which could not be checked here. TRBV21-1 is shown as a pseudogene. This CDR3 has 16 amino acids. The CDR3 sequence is CASSIDRERVNQPQHF. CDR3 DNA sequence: TGTGCCAGCAGCATCGACAGGGAACGTGTCAATCAGCCCCAGCATTTT.

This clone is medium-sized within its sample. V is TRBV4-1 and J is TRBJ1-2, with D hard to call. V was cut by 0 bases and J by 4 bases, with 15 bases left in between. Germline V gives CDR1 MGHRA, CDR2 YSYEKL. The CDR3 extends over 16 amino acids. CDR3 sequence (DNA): TGCGCCAGCAGCCAAGATCTGGGCCCCGGAAGCTATGGCTACACCTTC. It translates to CASSQDLGPGSYGYTF.

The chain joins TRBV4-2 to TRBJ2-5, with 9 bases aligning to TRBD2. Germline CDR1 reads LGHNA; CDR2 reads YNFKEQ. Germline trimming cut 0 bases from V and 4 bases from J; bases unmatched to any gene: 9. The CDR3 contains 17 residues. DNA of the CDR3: TGTGCCAGCAGCCAAGATCTTCGGCTAGCGGGACTAGAGACCCAGTACTTC. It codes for CASSQDLRLAGLETQYF.

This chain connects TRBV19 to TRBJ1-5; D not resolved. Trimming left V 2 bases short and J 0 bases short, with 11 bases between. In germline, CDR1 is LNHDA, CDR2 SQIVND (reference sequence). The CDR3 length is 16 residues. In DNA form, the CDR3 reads TGTGCCAGTAGTATAAGTGGAACTAATAGCAATCAGCCCCAGCATTTT. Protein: CASSISGTNSNQPQHF.

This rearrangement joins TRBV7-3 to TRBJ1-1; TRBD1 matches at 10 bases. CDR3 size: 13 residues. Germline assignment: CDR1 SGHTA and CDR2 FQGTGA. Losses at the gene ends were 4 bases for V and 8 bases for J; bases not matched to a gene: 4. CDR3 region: CASSSDRGREAFF. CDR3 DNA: TGTGCCAGCAGCTCCGACAGGGGGCGGGAAGCTTTCTTT.

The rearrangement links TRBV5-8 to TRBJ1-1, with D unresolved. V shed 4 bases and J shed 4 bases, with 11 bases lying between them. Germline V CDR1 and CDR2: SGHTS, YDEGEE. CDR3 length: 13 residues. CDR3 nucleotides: TGTGCCAGCAGCCCAACTGACGGCACTGAAGCTTTCTTT. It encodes CASSPTDGTEAFF.

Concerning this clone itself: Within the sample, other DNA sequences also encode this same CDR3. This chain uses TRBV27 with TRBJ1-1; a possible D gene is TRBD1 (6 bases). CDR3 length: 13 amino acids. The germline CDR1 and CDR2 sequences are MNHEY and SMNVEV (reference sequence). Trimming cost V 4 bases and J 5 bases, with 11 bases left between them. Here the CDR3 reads CASSYTGYTEAFF. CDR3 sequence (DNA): TGTGCCAGCAGTTATACAGGGTATACTGAAGCTTTCTTT.

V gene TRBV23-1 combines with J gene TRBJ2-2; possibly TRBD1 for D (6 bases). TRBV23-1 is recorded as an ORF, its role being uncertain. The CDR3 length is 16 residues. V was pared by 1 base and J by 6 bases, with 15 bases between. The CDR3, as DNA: TGCGCCAGCAGTCAATTCGGCCAGGGGTCCCCCGGGGAGCTGTTTTTT. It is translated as CASSQFGQGSPGELFF.